This TCR beta chain appears in the sequencing data of a study of CD8 T cells in ankylosing spondylitis. Study results and limitations: A TCR beta motif of eight highly homologous variants appeared characteristic of ankylosing spondylitis blood. A CD8+ phenotype characterized the disease-linked clones, which were relatively rare in peripheral blood. Within matched ankylosing spondylitis synovial fluid, disease-linked clones were reportedly significantly enriched.

MiXCR, run by TCRdb on the 5' RACE reads, gives a single entry per CDR3 protein. Seen here are roughly 100,000 distinct CDR3 sequences, around 24% observed once, and the top ten hold around 12%. The CDR3 extends over 14 amino acids. Trimming cost V 2 bases and J 3 bases, with 11 bases left between them. The germline gives CDR1 SGHRS, CDR2 YFSETQ. A word on this clonotype: Its antigen is still unknown.

The sample consisted of synovial fluid, either unsorted or a sorted T cell fraction (not recorded which). This sequence originates from a male donor with ankylosing spondylitis. The J gene is TRBJ1-1, the V gene TRBV5-1; D call uncertain. The CDR3 coding sequence is TGCGCCAGCAGCTTTGGAGGATCGGACACTGAAGCTTTCTTT. It translates to CASSFGGSDTEAFF.